This entry is about one T cell receptor (beta chain). This sample stems from a study of response to subunit inactivated influenza vaccine. TCRdb re-analysed the RT-PCR reads in MiXCR, keeping a single row per CDR3 protein. The sample consists of 300,000 to 350,000 distinct CDR3 sequences, 20% to 25% of them appearing once. The CDR3 consists of 13 residues. The V end lost 3 bases, the J end lost 4 bases, and 7 bases lay between the germline ends. Germline CDR1 KGHSH, CDR2 LQKENI. The source is a man aged 50 to 75 who received an inactivated influenza vaccine. The chain recombines TRBV18 with TRBJ2-1; D is ambiguous. The specimen comprised PBMCs from blood, sampled approximately 20 months after vaccination. The CDR3 DNA reads as TGTGCCAGCTCACCCCTGAGATACAATGAGCAGTTCTTC. Translation gives CASSPLRYNEQFF.